These 11 T cell receptor beta chains share one sample of origin, sequenced in a study of radiation and T cells in renal cell carcinoma (dated by TCRdb to the early 2020s). The library relied on the immunoSEQ multiplex PCR assay. Drawn from immuneACCESS, this table holds only the in-frame rearrangements with V and J called that TCRdb kept. Clones are partly lost; checked studies trace under half to an unresolved V gene and leave the rest unexplained. This sample gives about 64,000 clones in total; roughly 80% of them show up just once. The ten most abundant clones make up approximately 7% of the sample. Reading the label with the study, this specimen's time point is: blood 4 weeks post-SBRT, at nephrectomy. The sample's treatment or condition label, decoded: 15 Gy SBRT to primary tumor, nephrectomy 4 weeks later. Source: blood, taken from a patient whose treatment included radiotherapy and nephrectomy. Receptors were obtained from a man in his fifties or sixties with renal cell carcinoma.

The CDR3 DNA is TGTGCCAGCAGCTTAGCAAAAACCACCGGGGAGCTGTTTTTT. This encodes CASSLAKTTGELFF. The rearrangement links TRBV7-9 to TRBJ2-2; D gene uncertain. The CDR3 covers 14 residues. The germline CDR1 and CDR2 sequences are SEHNR and FQNEAQ (reference sequence). V was shortened by 0 bases and J by 4 bases, with 6 bases between the two germline ends.

This chain links TRBV11-3 with TRBJ2-3; D remains ambiguous. There are 14 residues in the CDR3. Germline CDR1 is SGHNT and CDR2 is YENEEA. Trimming removed 2 bases from V and 8 bases from J, with 14 bases in between. Written as DNA, the CDR3 is TGTGCCAGCAGCTTATTAGACCGCCTTGGTACGCAGTATTTT. Its protein product is CASSLLDRLGTQYF.

The chain carries TRBV6-5 and TRBJ1-6, with a tentative D call TRBD1 (5 bases). Trimming took off 2 bases at V and 7 bases at J, with 6 bases between the two ends. There are 13 residues in the CDR3. The germline V gene has CDR1 MNHEY and CDR2 SVGAGI. CDR3 loop: CASSYGANSPLHF. In DNA form, the CDR3 reads TGTGCCAGCAGTTACGGGGCCAATTCACCCCTCCACTTT.

The J gene is TRBJ2-1, the V gene TRBV11-2; 9 bases are shared with TRBD1. CDR1 is SGHAT, CDR2 FQNNGV, per germline. The CDR3 sequence is 15 residues long. V trimming: 5 bases; J trimming: 6 bases; junction bases outside the gene matches: 8. CDR3 DNA: TGTGCCAGCAGCCCGGGACAGGGATTTCTCAATGAGCAGTTCTTC. Translation gives CASSPGQGFLNEQFF. Full variable domain (outside the CDR3, taken from reference TRBV11-2 and TRBJ2-1): EAGVAQSPRYKIIEKRQSVAFWCNPISGHATLYWYQQILGQGPKLLIQFQNNGVVDDSQLPKDRFSAERLKGVDSTLKIQPAKLEDSAVYLCASSPGQGFLNEQFFGPGTRLTVL.

The CDR3 protein is CASSDSASLKGWWGNQPQHF. The CDR3 coding sequence is TGTGCCAGCAGTGATAGCGCGTCGCTGAAGGGCTGGTGGGGCAATCAGCCCCAGCATTTT. The chain is built from TRBV6-1 and TRBJ1-5; no clear D gene. Per the germline V gene, CDR1 is MNHNS and CDR2 is SASEGT. The CDR3 is 20 residues long. The V end lost 3 bases, the J end lost 2 bases, and 26 bases lay between the germline ends.

This chain connects TRBV30 to TRBJ2-5; D not certain. From germline, CDR1 is GTSNPN and CDR2 SVGIG (reference sequence). The V end lost 1 base, the J end lost 2 bases, and 11 bases lay between the germline ends. The length of the CDR3 is 14 residues. The CDR3 DNA follows: TGTGCCTGGAGTGGCAGTCCCCCGCAAGAGACCCAGTACTTC. It is translated as CAWSGSPPQETQYF.

The J gene is TRBJ2-3, the V gene TRBV2; 12 nucleotides line up with TRBD2. Germline CDR1 and CDR2: SNHLY and FYNNEI. CDR3 length: 15 amino acids. V was pared by 3 bases and J by 5 bases, with 3 bases of the junction left unmatched. The chain's CDR3 is CASSERLAGVDTQYF. CDR3 DNA: TGTGCCAGCAGTGAGAGACTAGCGGGAGTAGATACGCAGTATTTT. The full variable domain, completed using reference TRBV2 and TRBJ2-3, is EPEVTQTPSHQVTQMGQEVILRCVPISNHLYFYWYRQILGQKVEFLVSFYNNEISEKSEIFDDQFSVERPDGSNFTLKIRSTKLEDSAMYFCASSERLAGVDTQYFGPGTRLTVL.

V usage is TRBV5-6 and J usage is TRBJ2-1, with 10 bases identical to TRBD2. With V trimmed by 2 bases and J by 7 bases, 9 bases remained unmatched. CDR3 length: 16 residues. Per germline, CDR1 SGHDT and CDR2 YYEEEE. In DNA, the CDR3 is TGTGCCAGCAGCTTCTGGGCTAGCGGGAGTACGAATGAGCAGTTCTTC. Translation gives CASSFWASGSTNEQFF.

This sequence joins TRBV7-2 and TRBJ2-7, with D unclear. Germline CDR1 reads SGHTA; CDR2 reads FQGNSA. This CDR3 has 12 residues. V was clipped by 0 bases and J by 9 bases, with 9 bases between them. The CDR3 DNA follows: TGTGCCAGCAGCTTAGCGTCGAGTTGGCAGTACTTC. Translated: CASSLASSWQYF.

V gene TRBV6-1 combines with J gene TRBJ2-3; D ambiguous. The CDR3 runs 15 residues. Germline lookup yields CDR1 MNHNS and CDR2 SASEGT. V lost 3 bases, J lost 0 bases, and 10 bases lay in between. CDR3 DNA: TGTGCCAGCAGTGACAAGGGCAGAAGCACAGATACGCAGTATTTT. Protein: CASSDKGRSTDTQYF.

This CDR3 reads CASSLGVVAGGRETQYF. In DNA, the CDR3 is TGTGCCAGCAGCCTGGGAGTAGTAGCGGGGGGGCGGGAGACCCAGTACTTC. The rearrangement joins TRBV7-7 to TRBJ2-5, with TRBD2 matching 11 bases. This CDR3 has 17 amino acids. The V gene's germline CDR1 is SSHAT and CDR2 FNYEAQ (reference sequence). V gave up 5 bases and J gave up 5 bases; unmatched junction bases: 13.